This T cell receptor beta chain originates from a study of cytomegalovirus exposure and HLA in healthy donors. Notes on the study in general: For most TCR beta V segments, an earlier analysis put the productive rate at about 87% or about 30% of the time. What was likely a sequencing artifact was a cluster of highly shared sequence variants.

Note on this clone: The antigen is undetermined.

Germline CDR1 and CDR2: SGHRS and YFSETQ. CDR3 length equals 15 residues. The PCR made use of 60 Vbeta and 13 Jbeta primers. Assay: immunoSEQ multiplex PCR; the TCRdb copy retains only in-frame clones and omits some. This table holds under 130,000 clones, 74% found once. Specimen: PBMCs. The clonotype comes from a man in his forties or fifties in good health and CMV-seropositive. The V call is TRBV5-1, the J call TRBJ2-5; 11 bases agree with TRBD2. The J call may not be correct, given that the DNA end is closer to TRBJ2-7. CDR3 bases: TGCGCCAGCACCCTAACTAGCGGGGGATCCTACGAGCAGTACTTC. Protein sequence: CASTLTSGGSYEQYF.